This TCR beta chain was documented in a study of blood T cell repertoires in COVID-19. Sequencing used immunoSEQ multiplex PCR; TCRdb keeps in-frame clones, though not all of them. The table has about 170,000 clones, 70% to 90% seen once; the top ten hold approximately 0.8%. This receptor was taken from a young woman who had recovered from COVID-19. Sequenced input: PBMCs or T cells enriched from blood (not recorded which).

Here the CDR3 reads CASSAAATQYF. Here the CDR3 DNA reads TGTGCCAGCAGCGCCGCGGCTACGCAGTATTTT. The V call is TRBV11-2, the J call TRBJ2-3; no definite D call. V was trimmed by 5 bases and J by 8 bases, leaving 8 bases between them. Germline CDR1 SGHAT, CDR2 FQNNGV. This CDR3 has 11 amino acids.